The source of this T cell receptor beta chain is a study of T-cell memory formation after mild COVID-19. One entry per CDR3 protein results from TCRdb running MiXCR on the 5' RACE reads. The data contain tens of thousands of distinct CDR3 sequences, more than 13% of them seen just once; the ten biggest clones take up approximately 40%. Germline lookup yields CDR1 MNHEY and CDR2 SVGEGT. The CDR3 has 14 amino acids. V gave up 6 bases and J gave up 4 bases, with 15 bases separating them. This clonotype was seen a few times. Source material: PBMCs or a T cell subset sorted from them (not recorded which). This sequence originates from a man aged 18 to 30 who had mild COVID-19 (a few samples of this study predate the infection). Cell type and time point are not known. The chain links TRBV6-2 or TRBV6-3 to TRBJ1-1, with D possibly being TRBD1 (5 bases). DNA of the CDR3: TGTGCCAGCAGAGCCGCAGAGGGGACCACTGAAGCTTTCTTT. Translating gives CASRAAEGTTEAFF.